This T cell receptor beta chain was documented in a study of T cells in Graves' hyperthyroidism and ophthalmopathy. RNA transcripts were the template for amplifying TCR beta CDR3 regions. HTBI primers were used for first-round RT-PCR of the TCR CDR3. In TCRdb, the multiplex PCR reads were re-called with MiXCR into one record per CDR3 protein. The table has 250,000 to 300,000 distinct CDR3 sequences, less than 15% seen once. Germline assignment: CDR1 DFQATT and CDR2 SNEGSKA (reference sequence). The CDR3 runs 13 residues. The V end lost 5 bases, the J end lost 2 bases, and 12 bases lay between the germline ends. There are many counts of this clonotype.

The chain links TRBV20-1 to TRBJ1-2; perhaps TRBD1 as D (5 bases). This TCR came from a woman aged 40 to 50 with Graves' hyperthyroidism that later progressed to Graves' ophthalmopathy. Sequences were obtained from blood. CDR3 loop: CSAPGGSNYGYTF. CDR3 in DNA: TGCAGTGCTCCTGGGGGGTCGAACTATGGCTACACCTTC.